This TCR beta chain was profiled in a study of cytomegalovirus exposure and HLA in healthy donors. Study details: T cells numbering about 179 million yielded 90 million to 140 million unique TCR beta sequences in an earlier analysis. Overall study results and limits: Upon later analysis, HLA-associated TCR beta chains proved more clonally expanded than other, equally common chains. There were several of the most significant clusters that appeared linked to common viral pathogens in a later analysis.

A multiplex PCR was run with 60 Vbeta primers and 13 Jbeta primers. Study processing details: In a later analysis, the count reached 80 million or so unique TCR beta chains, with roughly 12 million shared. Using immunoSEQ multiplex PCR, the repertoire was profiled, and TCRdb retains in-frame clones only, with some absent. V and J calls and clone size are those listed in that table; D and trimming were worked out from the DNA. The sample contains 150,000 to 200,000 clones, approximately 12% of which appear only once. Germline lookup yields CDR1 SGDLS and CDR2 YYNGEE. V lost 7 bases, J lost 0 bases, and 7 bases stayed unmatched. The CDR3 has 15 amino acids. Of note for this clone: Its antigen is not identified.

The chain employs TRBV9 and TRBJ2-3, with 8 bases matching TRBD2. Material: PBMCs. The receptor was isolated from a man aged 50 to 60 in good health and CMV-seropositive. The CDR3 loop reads CASGAGAISTDTQYF. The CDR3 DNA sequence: TGTGCCAGCGGAGCGGGGGCAATTAGCACAGATACGCAGTATTTT.